This T cell receptor (beta chain) was recorded in a study of Graves' ophthalmopathy and Graves' hyperthyroidism. In germline, CDR1 is MNHEY, CDR2 SVGAGI. The V and J ends lost 7 bases and 1 base respectively, with 11 bases between them. The CDR3 runs to 13 residues. New diagnoses, under 2 months' duration, and ages 18 to 65 characterized the hyperthyroidism patients. This clonotype was recorded at least ten times. Beta-chain TCR CDR3 regions were amplified from RNA transcripts. HTBI-primed first-round RT-PCR preceded second-round multiplex PCR. Via MiXCR, TCRdb re-called the multiplex PCR reads, giving one row per CDR3 protein. Altogether about 380,000 distinct CDR3 sequences are present, approximately 15% being singletons, with the ten largest covering roughly 7%.

Sequenced: peripheral blood. This sequence originates from a woman aged 18-29 years with stable Graves' hyperthyroidism. This chain links TRBV6-5 with TRBJ2-7; no firm D call. The chain's CDR3 is CASKRTESYEQYF. As DNA, the CDR3 is TGTGCCAGCAAAAGGACCGAGTCCTACGAGCAGTACTTC.